These 21 T cell receptor beta chains were all obtained from the same sample, sequenced in a study of cytomegalovirus exposure and HLA in healthy donors. PCR used 60 Vbeta primers and 13 Jbeta primers. The protocol was immunoSEQ multiplex PCR, while the TCRdb copy is restricted to in-frame clones and leaves out a portion. The table has under 200,000 clones, roughly 78% seen once. Specimen: PBMCs. The receptor source for this set is a woman in her thirties or forties in good health and CMV-seronegative.

V and J are TRBV30 and TRBJ2-7, with TRBD2 matching over 9 bases. CDR3 length equals 17 residues. CDR1 and CDR2 (germline): GTSNPN, SVGIG (reference sequence). V dropped 2 bases and J dropped 9; count of bases not matched to a gene: 20. The CDR3 coding sequence is TGTGCCTGGAGTCCCCCAGGTAGCGGGAGCTGGGCCTTCGGGCAGTACTTC. It yields the protein CAWSPPGSGSWAFGQYF.

The genes are TRBV5-1 and TRBJ1-1; TRBD1 agrees at 8 bases. V trimming: 7 bases; J trimming: 3 bases; junction bases outside the gene matches: 14. Germline V gene data show CDR1 as SGHRS and CDR2 as YFSETQ. This CDR3 region has 16 residues. The CDR3 is CASPRVSQGAHTEAFF. The CDR3, as DNA: TGCGCCAGCCCTAGAGTGAGTCAGGGGGCCCACACTGAAGCTTTCTTT.

The CDR3 DNA is TGCGCCAGCAGATGGACTAGCGGGGGGGACTCTACGCAGTATTTT. Encoded protein: CASRWTSGGDSTQYF. The chain uses TRBV5-1 and TRBJ2-3; 15 positions agree with TRBD2. Germline-derived CDR1 and CDR2 are SGHRS and YFSETQ. This CDR3 has 15 residues. The ends lost 5 bases at V and 8 bases at J; junction bases unmatched: 6.

This sequence joins TRBV27 and TRBJ2-7; D gene uncertain. The V gene lost 5 bases and the J gene lost 3 bases, with 14 bases spanning the gap. This CDR3 is built from 14 residues. Germline V gene lookup returns CDR1 MNHEY and CDR2 SMNVEV (reference sequence). In DNA, the CDR3 is TGTGCCAGCAGTATCGATTCAACCGGCTACGAGCAGTACTTC. Residues: CASSIDSTGYEQYF.

V and J are TRBV7-2 and TRBJ2-7; weak D call: TRBD2 (5 bases). Germline V gene lookup returns CDR1 SGHTA and CDR2 FQGNSA. V was clipped by 2 bases and J by 7 bases, with 6 bases between them. This CDR3 region has 11 residues. The CDR3: CASSLRGEQYF. The CDR3 DNA sequence: TGTGCCAGCAGCTTAAGAGGGGAGCAGTACTTC.

The chain carries TRBV29-1 and TRBJ2-3; 7 bases align to TRBD1. This CDR3 contains 16 residues. Germline values: CDR1 SQVTM, CDR2 ANQGSEA. Losses at the gene ends were 6 bases for V and 0 bases for J; bases not matched to a gene: 12. This CDR3 reads CSVARRQGTSTDTQYF. The CDR3 DNA is TGCAGCGTCGCACGCCGACAGGGCACAAGCACAGATACGCAGTATTTT.

The CDR3: CASRHSGTGGSQPQHF. DNA of the CDR3: TGTGCCAGCAGACATTCCGGGACAGGGGGCAGTCAGCCCCAGCATTTT. The chain joins TRBV27 to TRBJ1-5; the match to TRBD1 covers 12 bases. The CDR3 is made up of 16 amino acids. V lost 6 bases to trimming and J lost 6 bases; unmatched junction nucleotides: 9. Germline V gene data show CDR1 as MNHEY and CDR2 as SMNVEV (reference sequence).

The gene calls are TRBV6-5 and TRBJ2-1; no firm D call. Germline V CDR1 and CDR2: MNHEY, SVGAGI. The CDR3 totals 13 residues. The V end was cut by 0 bases, the J end by 5 bases, with 5 bases between. In DNA, the CDR3 is TGTGCCAGCAGTTACTCTATTGACAATGAGCAGTTCTTC. It codes for CASSYSIDNEQFF.

This clone was counted a single time. This chain links TRBV28 with TRBJ1-4, with D hard to call. V was shortened by 3 bases and J by 8 bases, with 7 bases between the two germline ends. This CDR3 has 12 amino acids. Looked up from germline, CDR1 is MDHEN and CDR2 is SYDVKM. Here the CDR3 DNA reads TGTGCCAGCAGTTTGTTCGGGGAAAAACTGTTTTTT. Its translation is CASSLFGEKLFF.

This chain uses TRBV7-2 with TRBJ2-2; 15 positions agree with TRBD2. The CDR3 consists of 17 residues. Germline V gene lookup returns CDR1 SGHTA and CDR2 FQGNSA. V lost 3 bases, J lost 1 base, and 0 bases stayed unmatched. The CDR3 bases are TGTGCCAGCAGCTTGGGACTAGCGGGAGGGAACACCGGGGAGCTGTTTTTT. Encoded protein: CASSLGLAGGNTGELFF.

The chain is built from TRBV4-1 and TRBJ2-5, with no clear D. V was shortened by 4 bases and J by 1 base, with 13 bases between the two germline ends. CDR1 is MGHRA, CDR2 YSYEKL, per germline. The CDR3 consists of 15 residues. CDR3 in amino acids: CASSLLQRSQETQYF. The CDR3, as DNA: TGCGCCAGCAGCCTCCTTCAGCGCTCCCAAGAGACCCAGTACTTC.

The rearrangement links TRBV5-6 to TRBJ1-3; a weak D match, TRBD1 (6 bases). CDR1 SGHDT and CDR2 YYEEEE come from the germline V gene. There are 14 residues in the CDR3. Trimming removed 4 bases from V and 3 bases from J, with 11 bases in between. CDR3 DNA: TGTGCCAGCAGCGAGGGGACACTTGGAAACACCATATATTTT. This codes for CASSEGTLGNTIYF.

There are a few counts of this clone. The chain combines TRBV5-4 with TRBJ1-1; D gene uncertain. V lost 3 bases, J lost 5 bases, and 11 bases lay in between. This CDR3 has 13 amino acids. CDR1 SGHNT and CDR2 YYREEE come from the germline V gene (reference sequence). This chain's CDR3 is CASSYQGRTEAFF. The CDR3 DNA is TGTGCCAGCAGCTATCAAGGGAGAACTGAAGCTTTCTTT.

The V gene is TRBV28, the J gene TRBJ2-7; 11 nucleotides align to TRBD2. CDR1 and CDR2 (germline): MDHEN, SYDVKM. With 6 bases clipped from V and 2 bases from J, the junction kept 9 bases outside the gene matches. This CDR3 contains 16 residues. This CDR3 is CASSPTSGSWTYEQYF. Written as DNA, the CDR3 is TGTGCCAGCAGCCCAACTAGCGGGAGTTGGACCTACGAGCAGTACTTC.

The V gene is TRBV7-3, the J gene TRBJ2-3; 12 bases line up with TRBD2. This CDR3 contains 16 residues. J lost 4 bases, V lost 4 bases, and 6 bases had no gene match. The germline CDR1 and CDR2 sequences are SGHTA and FQGTGA. CDR3 residues: CASSSRLAGVADTQYF. The CDR3 DNA reads as TGTGCCAGCAGCTCGAGACTAGCGGGAGTAGCAGATACGCAGTATTTT.

This clone appeared a few times. V gene TRBV5-5 combines with J gene TRBJ1-3, with D unresolved. This CDR3 is built from 14 residues. Germline CDR1 SGHKS, CDR2 YYEKEE (reference sequence). V dropped 5 bases and J dropped 4 bases, with 13 bases sitting between them. CDR3 in amino acids: CASRPGGAGNTIYF. CDR3 DNA: TGTGCCAGCAGGCCCGGAGGAGCCGGAAACACCATATATTTT.

The chain is built from TRBV7-3 and TRBJ2-2; D not resolved. This CDR3 region has 13 residues. CDR1 SGHTA and CDR2 FQGTGA come from the germline V gene. Between the trimmed V and J ends, which lost 3 bases and 7 bases, there was a span of 9 bases. CDR3 loop: CASSLQANGELFF. The DNA of the CDR3 is TGTGCCAGCAGCTTGCAGGCTAACGGGGAGCTGTTTTTT.

The genes are TRBV7-9 and TRBJ1-5; 8 nucleotides line up with TRBD1. V was clipped by 6 bases and J by 0 bases; unmatched bases: 7. CDR1 and CDR2 (germline): SEHNR, FQNEAQ (reference sequence). This CDR3 has 16 amino acids. CDR3 coding DNA: TGTGCCAGCAGTATCGTGACAGGGGTTAGCAATCAGCCCCAGCATTTT. Protein: CASSIVTGVSNQPQHF. Together with reference TRBV7-9 and TRBJ1-5, the CDR3 gives the full variable domain: DTGVSQNPRHKITKRGQNVTFRCDPISEHNRLYWYRQTLGQGPEFLTYFQNEAQLEKSRLLSDRFSAERPKGSFSTLEIQRTEQGDSAMYLCASSIVTGVSNQPQHFGDGTRLSIL.

The V gene is TRBV27, the J gene TRBJ2-7, with a possible D match to TRBD1 (6 bases). With 5 bases removed from V and 0 bases from J, the gap between germline ends came to 14 bases. The germline CDR1 and CDR2 sequences are MNHEY and SMNVEV (reference sequence). The CDR3 totals 15 residues. The CDR3 region is CASSQGWGSSYEQYF. The CDR3 DNA follows: TGTGCCAGCAGTCAGGGGTGGGGGAGCTCCTACGAGCAGTACTTC.

This clone was detected a few times. The rearrangement links TRBV5-1 to TRBJ1-4; D possibly corresponds to TRBD1 (5 bases). The CDR3 has 14 residues. Germline lookup yields CDR1 SGHRS and CDR2 YFSETQ. Trimming stripped 0 bases from V and 7 bases from J, with 10 bases between. The CDR3 nucleotides read TGCGCCAGCAGCTTGGTTCAGGGCGGTGAAAAACTGTTTTTT. It encodes CASSLVQGGEKLFF.

The chain combines TRBV27 with TRBJ2-7; 8 bases agree with TRBD1. V lost 0 bases, J lost 5 bases, and 6 bases stayed unmatched. The germline CDR1 and CDR2 sequences are MNHEY and SMNVEV (reference sequence). There are 15 residues in the CDR3. The CDR3 DNA is TGTGCCAGCAGTTTATCGATGGACAGGGCCCACGAGCAGTACTTC. It yields the protein CASSLSMDRAHEQYF.